Sequencing of this T cell receptor (beta chain) was carried out in a study of T cells in Graves' hyperthyroidism and ophthalmopathy. Amplified TCR beta CDR3 regions came from RNA transcripts. RT-PCR in the first round (using the HTBI primer set) targeted the TCR CDR3. TCRdb re-derived calls from the multiplex PCR reads in MiXCR, one entry per CDR3 protein. The profile shows about 300,000 distinct CDR3 sequences, about 14% of them singletons. The table lists this clonotype with many counts. Its target is not known. Regarding the study as a whole: By a 13 V-J model, ophthalmopathy was set apart from stable hyperthyroidism. Progression to ophthalmopathy was predicted a median of approximately 6.4 months early.

The sample taken for sequencing was blood. This clonotype originated in a woman under 40 with Graves' hyperthyroidism that later progressed to Graves' ophthalmopathy.

The CDR3 is CATGQVNTEAFF. The CDR3 nucleotides are TGTGCCACAGGGCAGGTGAACACTGAAGCTTTCTTT. The genes are TRBV19 and TRBJ1-1, with a possible D match to TRBD1 (5 bases). The CDR3 is 12 residues long. Deletions cut 10 bases from V and 0 bases from J, with 9 bases between. Germline assignment: CDR1 LNHDA and CDR2 SQIVND (reference sequence).